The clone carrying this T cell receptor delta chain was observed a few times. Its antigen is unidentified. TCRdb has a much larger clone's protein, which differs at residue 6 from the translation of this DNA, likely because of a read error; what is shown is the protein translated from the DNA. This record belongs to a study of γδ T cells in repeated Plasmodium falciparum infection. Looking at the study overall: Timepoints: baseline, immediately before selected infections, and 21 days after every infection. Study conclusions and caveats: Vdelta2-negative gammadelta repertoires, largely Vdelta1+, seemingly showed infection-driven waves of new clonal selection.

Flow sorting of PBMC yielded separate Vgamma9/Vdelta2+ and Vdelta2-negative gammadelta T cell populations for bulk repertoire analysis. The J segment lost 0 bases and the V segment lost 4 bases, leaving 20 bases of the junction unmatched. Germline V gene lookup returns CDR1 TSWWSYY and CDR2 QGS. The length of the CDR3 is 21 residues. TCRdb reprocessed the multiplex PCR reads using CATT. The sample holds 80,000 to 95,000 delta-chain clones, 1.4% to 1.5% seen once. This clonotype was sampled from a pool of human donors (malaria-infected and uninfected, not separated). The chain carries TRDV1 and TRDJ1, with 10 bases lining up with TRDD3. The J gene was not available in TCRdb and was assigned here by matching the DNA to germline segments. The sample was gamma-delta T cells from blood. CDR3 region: CALGGLTGTGGSLSYTDKLIF. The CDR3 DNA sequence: TGTGCTCTTGGGGGGCTTACGGGTACTGGGGGATCACTCTCTTACACCGATAAACTCATCTTT.